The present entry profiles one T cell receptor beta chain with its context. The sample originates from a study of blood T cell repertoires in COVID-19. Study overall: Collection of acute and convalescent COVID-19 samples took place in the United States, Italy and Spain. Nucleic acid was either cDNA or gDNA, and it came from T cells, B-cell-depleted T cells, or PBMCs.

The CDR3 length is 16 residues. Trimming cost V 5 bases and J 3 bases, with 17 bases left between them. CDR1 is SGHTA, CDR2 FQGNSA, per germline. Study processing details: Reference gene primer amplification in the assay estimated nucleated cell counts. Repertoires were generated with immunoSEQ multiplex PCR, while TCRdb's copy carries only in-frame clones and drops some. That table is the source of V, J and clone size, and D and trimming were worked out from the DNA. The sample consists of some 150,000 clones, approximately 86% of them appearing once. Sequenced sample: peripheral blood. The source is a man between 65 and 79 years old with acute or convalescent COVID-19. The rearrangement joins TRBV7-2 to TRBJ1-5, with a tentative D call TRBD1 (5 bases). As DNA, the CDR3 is TGTGCCAGCAGCCCGGTGTGGGGGAGGGCCAATCAGCCCCAGCATTTT. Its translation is CASSPVWGRANQPQHF.